This TCR beta chain was recovered during a study of T cells in Graves' hyperthyroidism and ophthalmopathy. Findings and limits, study-wide: Ophthalmopathy and stable hyperthyroidism were told apart by a 13 V-J model.

This clonotype was counted ten times or more. Its antigen is unidentified. Germline CDR1 reads MNHEY; CDR2 reads SVGEGT. V lost 7 bases to trimming and J lost 3 bases; unmatched junction nucleotides: 16. The CDR3 totals 17 residues. Amplification of TCR beta CDR3 regions used RNA as the template. TCR CDR3 underwent first-round RT-PCR with the HTBI primer set. TCRdb reprocessed the multiplex PCR reads with MiXCR, giving one entry per CDR3 protein. The table has a few hundred thousand distinct CDR3 sequences, about 17% seen once; the top ten hold approximately 60%. The chain couples TRBV6-2 or TRBV6-3 to TRBJ2-7; 9 bases fit TRBD2. Sequencing was done on a sample of blood. The source of this sequence is a woman aged 60-70 years with Graves' ophthalmopathy. CDR3 sequence (DNA): TGTGCCAGCACCGCAGATAGAGGGACTAGCTTTTTCTACGAGCAGTACTTC. This sequence encodes CASTADRGTSFFYEQYF.